These 19 T cell receptor beta chains were sequenced from one sample in a study of blood T cell repertoires in COVID-19. Here immunoSEQ multiplex PCR was the method, and the copy in TCRdb shows in-frame clones only, minus some. This table has some 210,000 clones, about four fifths appearing once. The sample taken for sequencing was PBMCs or T cells enriched from blood (not recorded which). These TCRs come from a woman in her forties or fifties with acute COVID-19.

V gene TRBV3-1 (or the pseudogene TRBV3-2) combines with J gene TRBJ2-3; a possible D gene is TRBD2 (6 bases). Germline CDR1 and CDR2: LGHDT and YNNKEL (reference sequence). Trimming shortened V by 0 bases and J by 3 bases, and 13 bases separated the two germline ends. This CDR3 region has 16 residues. Here the CDR3 DNA reads TGTGCCAGCAGCCAAGAACTAGCCTCGAAAACAGATACGCAGTATTTT. This sequence encodes CASSQELASKTDTQYF.

This chain joins TRBV28 and TRBJ1-2; tentatively, D is TRBD1 (5 bases). CDR3 length equals 14 residues. V gave up 1 base and J gave up 4 bases, with 10 bases separating them. In germline, CDR1 is MDHEN, CDR2 SYDVKM. The CDR3 sequence is CASSLSSRVYGYTF. The CDR3 bases are TGTGCCAGCAGTTTATCCTCCAGGGTCTATGGCTACACCTTC.

Turning to this clone: At the DNA level, this CDR3 is encoded by other sequences in the same sample as well. CDR3 sequence reads: CASSFLRGGEQYF. Here the CDR3 DNA reads TGTGCCAGCAGCTTCCTCCGGGGGGGAGAGCAGTACTTC. This sequence joins TRBV11-2 and TRBJ2-7; TRBD2 aligns across 8 bases. The CDR3 is 13 amino acids. The germline gives CDR1 SGHAT, CDR2 FQNNGV. V trimming: 3 bases; J trimming: 7 bases; junction bases outside the gene matches: 5.

The chain carries TRBV9 and TRBJ2-5; D unclear. This CDR3 has 13 residues. The V and J ends lost 6 bases and 2 bases respectively, with 11 bases between them. Germline values: CDR1 SGDLS, CDR2 YYNGEE. In DNA, the CDR3 is TGTGCCAGCAATACCCCCGGTCAAGAGACCCAGTACTTC. The encoded protein is CASNTPGQETQYF.

The rearrangement links TRBV4-2 to TRBJ1-1; 8 bases map to TRBD1. V gave up 7 bases and J gave up 3 bases; unmatched junction bases: 7. The CDR3 length is 14 residues. Germline V gene data show CDR1 as LGHNA and CDR2 as YNFKEQ. CDR3 loop: CASKDRGPDTEAFF. Written as DNA, the CDR3 is TGTGCCAGCAAAGACAGGGGCCCTGACACTGAAGCTTTCTTT.

V gene TRBV6-5 combines with J gene TRBJ1-1; possible D gene TRBD1, 6 bases. The V gene lost 2 bases and the J gene lost 1 base, with 11 bases spanning the gap. The length of the CDR3 is 15 residues. CDR1 is MNHEY and CDR2 is SVGAGI in the germline V gene. DNA for the CDR3: TGTGCCAGCAGTTACGCAGGGGTAGGGAACACTGAAGCTTTCTTT. Translated: CASSYAGVGNTEAFF.

This chain links TRBV6-5 with TRBJ1-5, with 9 nucleotides matching TRBD1. The germline V gene has CDR1 MNHEY and CDR2 SVGAGI. V gave up 6 bases and J gave up 1 base; unmatched junction bases: 4. The CDR3 consists of 15 residues. The CDR3 spells CASRLDRGSNQPQHF. CDR3 nucleotides: TGTGCCAGCAGGCTGGACAGGGGAAGCAATCAGCCCCAGCATTTT.

Concerning this clone itself: Other DNA sequences in the sample encode the same CDR3. The V gene is TRBV5-1, the J gene TRBJ1-2; TRBD1 aligns across 10 bases. CDR1 and CDR2 from the germline V gene are SGHRS and YFSETQ. The CDR3 loop spans 14 amino acids. With 3 bases clipped from V and 3 bases from J, the junction kept 2 bases outside the gene matches. The CDR3 loop is CASSSDRGDYGYTF. As DNA, the CDR3 is TGCGCCAGCAGCTCGGACAGGGGGGACTATGGCTACACCTTC.

Ten or more counts support this clone. This rearrangement joins TRBV4-1 to TRBJ2-2, with 7 positions matching TRBD2. The J segment lost 5 bases and the V segment lost 4 bases, leaving 13 bases of the junction unmatched. Germline CDR1 reads MGHRA; CDR2 reads YSYEKL. This CDR3 comprises 17 residues. The chain's CDR3 is CASSRDPGGAGTGELFF. CDR3 coding DNA: TGCGCCAGCAGCCGCGACCCGGGGGGAGCTGGTACCGGGGAGCTGTTTTTT.

The chain links TRBV10-3 to TRBJ2-1, with a tentative D call TRBD1 (6 bases). Trimming took off 4 bases at V and 2 bases at J, with 9 bases between the two ends. CDR3 length equals 14 residues. Germline V CDR1 and CDR2: ENHRY, SYGVKD. The CDR3 sequence: CAISAGVTYNEQFF. The CDR3, as DNA: TGTGCCATCAGTGCAGGGGTAACCTACAATGAGCAGTTCTTC.

The chain combines TRBV15 with TRBJ1-1; a possible D gene is TRBD1 (5 bases). Germline V lookup: CDR1 LNHNV, CDR2 YYDKDF (reference sequence). The CDR3 spans 15 residues. V lost 1 base and J lost 7, with 16 bases in between. The CDR3 reads CATSRVRFGGVEAFF. The DNA of the CDR3 is TGTGCCACCAGCAGAGTACGTTTTGGAGGGGTTGAAGCTTTCTTT.

This clone was detected once. The chain uses TRBV9 and TRBJ2-3; 7 bases fit TRBD2. Per the germline V gene, CDR1 is SGDLS and CDR2 is YYNGEE. The junction had 4 bases not matched to a gene; V was cut back by 5 bases and J by 1 base. This CDR3 contains 14 residues. CDR3 DNA: TGTGCCAGCAGTGATGGGGGGGGCACAGATACGCAGTATTTT. Amino acids: CASSDGGGTDTQYF.

The chain carries TRBV3-1 (or the pseudogene TRBV3-2) and TRBJ1-6, with D hard to call. CDR1 and CDR2 from the germline V gene are LGHDT and YNNKEL (reference sequence). Trimming took off 4 bases at V and 5 bases at J, with 6 bases between the two ends. This CDR3 is 13 amino acids long. The CDR3 nucleotides read TGTGCCAGCAGCCCCGGGGATAATTCACCCCTCCACTTT. Translation gives CASSPGDNSPLHF.

The chain is built from TRBV10-2 and TRBJ2-1, with 8 bases fitting TRBD2. This CDR3 is built from 21 residues. Germline CDR1 reads WSHSY; CDR2 reads SAAADI. V was clipped by 4 bases and J by 0 bases; unmatched bases: 20. In nucleotides, the CDR3 is TGCGCCAGCAGTGCCCCCGGCTATTCAAGCGGGGGTCTCAGCTCCTACAATGAGCAGTTCTTC. It encodes CASSAPGYSSGGLSSYNEQFF.

V gene TRBV4-1 combines with J gene TRBJ2-5; TRBD1 aligns across 7 bases. The CDR3 has 15 amino acids. V shed 1 base, J shed 5 bases, and the junction held 7 bases outside the gene matches. Germline V gene lookup returns CDR1 MGHRA and CDR2 YSYEKL. The chain's CDR3 is CASSQGRQGTETQYF. Here the CDR3 DNA reads TGCGCCAGCAGCCAAGGTCGACAGGGTACGGAGACCCAGTACTTC.

This clone was picked up one time. The V call is TRBV7-2, the J call TRBJ2-3; D call uncertain. V was trimmed by 8 bases and J by 4 bases, leaving 16 bases between them. The CDR3 totals 14 residues. Germline CDR1 and CDR2: SGHTA and FQGNSA. The CDR3 region is CASSPNSMADTQYF. CDR3 coding DNA: TGTGCCAGCTCCCCTAACTCGATGGCAGATACGCAGTATTTT.

This chain connects TRBV9 to TRBJ2-4; TRBD1 matches at 8 bases. The CDR3 has 20 amino acids. J lost 0 bases, V lost 3 bases, and 17 bases had no gene match. The V gene's germline CDR1 is SGDLS and CDR2 YYNGEE. CDR3 bases: TGTGCCAGCAGCGGAGGACCCGGGACAGGCGCGGAACTAGCCAAAAACATTCAGTACTTC. This translates into CASSGGPGTGAELAKNIQYF. The whole variable domain, filled in from reference TRBV9 and TRBJ2-4, reads DSGVTQTPKHLITATGQRVTLRCSPRSGDLSVYWYQQSLDQGLQFLIQYYNGEERAKGNILERFSAQQFPDLHSELNLSSLELGDSALYFCASSGGPGTGAELAKNIQYFGAGTRLSVL.

This clone was recorded once. The rearrangement uses TRBV6-1 and TRBJ1-3; D uncertain. CDR3 size: 15 residues. V lost 1 base and J 8 bases, leaving 15 bases between the germline ends. Germline values: CDR1 MNHNS, CDR2 SASEGT. The CDR3 DNA reads as TGTGCCAGCAGTGAAGGGGGAATCGGCGGGGACACCATATATTTT. Its translation: CASSEGGIGGDTIYF.

This chain links TRBV7-2 with TRBJ2-5; 9 bases align to TRBD1. CDR3 size: 16 residues. The ends lost 6 bases at V and 4 bases at J; junction bases unmatched: 12. Per germline, CDR1 SGHTA and CDR2 FQGNSA. The CDR3 DNA sequence: TGTGCCAGCAGACCTCATGGGACAGGGCAGGGAGAGACCCAGTACTTC. It encodes CASRPHGTGQGETQYF.